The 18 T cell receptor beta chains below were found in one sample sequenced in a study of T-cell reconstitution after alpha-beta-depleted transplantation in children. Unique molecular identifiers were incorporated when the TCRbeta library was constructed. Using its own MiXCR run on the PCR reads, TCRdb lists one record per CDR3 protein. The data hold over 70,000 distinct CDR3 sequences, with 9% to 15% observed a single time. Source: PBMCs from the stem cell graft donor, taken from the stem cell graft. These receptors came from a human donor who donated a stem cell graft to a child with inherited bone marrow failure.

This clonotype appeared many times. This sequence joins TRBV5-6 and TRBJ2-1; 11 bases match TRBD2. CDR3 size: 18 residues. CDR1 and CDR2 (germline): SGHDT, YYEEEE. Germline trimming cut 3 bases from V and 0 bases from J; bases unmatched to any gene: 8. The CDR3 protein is CASSSVASGGRSYNEQFF. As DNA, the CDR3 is TGTGCCAGCAGCTCCGTGGCTAGCGGGGGGCGCTCCTACAATGAGCAGTTCTTC.

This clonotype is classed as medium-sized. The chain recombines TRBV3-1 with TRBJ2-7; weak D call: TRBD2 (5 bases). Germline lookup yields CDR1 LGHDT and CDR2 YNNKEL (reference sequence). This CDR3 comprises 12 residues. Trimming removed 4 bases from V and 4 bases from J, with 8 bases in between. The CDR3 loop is CASSPTGYEQYF. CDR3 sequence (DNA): TGTGCCAGCAGCCCCACGGGGTACGAGCAGTACTTC.

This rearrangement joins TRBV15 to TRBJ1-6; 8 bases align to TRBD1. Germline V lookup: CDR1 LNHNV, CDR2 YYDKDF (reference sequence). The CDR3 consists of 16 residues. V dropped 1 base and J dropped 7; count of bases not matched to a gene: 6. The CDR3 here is CATSRGYGQGNSPLHF. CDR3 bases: TGTGCCACCAGCAGAGGTTACGGACAGGGAAATTCACCCCTCCACTTT. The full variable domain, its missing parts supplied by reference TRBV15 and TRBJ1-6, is DAMVIQNPRYQVTQFGKPVTLSCSQTLNHNVMYWYQQKSSQAPKLLFHYYDKDFNNEADTPDNFQSRRPNTSFCFLDIRSPGLGDTAMYLCATSRGYGQGNSPLHFGNGTRLTVT.

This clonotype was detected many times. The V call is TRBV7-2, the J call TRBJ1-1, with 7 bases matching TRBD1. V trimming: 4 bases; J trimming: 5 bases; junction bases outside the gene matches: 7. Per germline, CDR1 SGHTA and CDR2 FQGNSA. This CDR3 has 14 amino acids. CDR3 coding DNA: TGTGCCAGCAGCTCAACGACAGGGAATACTGAAGCTTTCTTT. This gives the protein CASSSTTGNTEAFF.

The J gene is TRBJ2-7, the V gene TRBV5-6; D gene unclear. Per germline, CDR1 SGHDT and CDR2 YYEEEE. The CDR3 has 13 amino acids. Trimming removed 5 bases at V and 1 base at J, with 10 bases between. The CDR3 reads CASRIWGSYEQYF. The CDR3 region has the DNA TGTGCCAGCAGGATATGGGGATCCTACGAGCAGTACTTC.

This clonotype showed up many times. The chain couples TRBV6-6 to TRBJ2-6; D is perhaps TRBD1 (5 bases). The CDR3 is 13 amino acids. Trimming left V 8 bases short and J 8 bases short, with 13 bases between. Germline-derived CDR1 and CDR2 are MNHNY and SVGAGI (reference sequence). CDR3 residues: CASGQGYTNVLTF. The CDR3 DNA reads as TGTGCCAGCGGCCAGGGTTATACCAACGTCCTGACTTTC.

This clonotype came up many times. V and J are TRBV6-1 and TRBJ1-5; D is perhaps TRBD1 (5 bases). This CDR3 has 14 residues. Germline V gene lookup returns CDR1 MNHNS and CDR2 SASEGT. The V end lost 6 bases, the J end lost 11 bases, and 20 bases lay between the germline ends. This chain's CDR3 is CASSRGGEGTAQHF. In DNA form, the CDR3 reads TGTGCCAGCAGCCGTGGAGGCGAGGGGACGGCCCAGCATTTT.

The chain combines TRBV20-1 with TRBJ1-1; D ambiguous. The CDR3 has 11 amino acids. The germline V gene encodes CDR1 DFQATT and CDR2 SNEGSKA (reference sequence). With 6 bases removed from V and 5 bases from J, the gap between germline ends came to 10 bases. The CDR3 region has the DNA TGCAGTGCCCCCAGCGGGACTGAAGCTTTCTTT. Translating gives CSAPSGTEAFF.

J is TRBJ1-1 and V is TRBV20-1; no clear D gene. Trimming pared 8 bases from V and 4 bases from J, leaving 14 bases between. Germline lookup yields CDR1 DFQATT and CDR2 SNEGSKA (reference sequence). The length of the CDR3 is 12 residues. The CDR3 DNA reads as TGCAGTACTAATAGACGGGGCACTGAAGCTTTCTTT. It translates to CSTNRRGTEAFF.

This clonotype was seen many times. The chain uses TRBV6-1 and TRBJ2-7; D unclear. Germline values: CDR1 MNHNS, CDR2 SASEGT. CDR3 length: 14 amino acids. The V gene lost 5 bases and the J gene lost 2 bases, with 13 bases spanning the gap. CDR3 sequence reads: CASSPNPSTYEQYF. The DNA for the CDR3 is TGTGCCAGCAGTCCAAACCCGAGCACCTACGAGCAGTACTTC.

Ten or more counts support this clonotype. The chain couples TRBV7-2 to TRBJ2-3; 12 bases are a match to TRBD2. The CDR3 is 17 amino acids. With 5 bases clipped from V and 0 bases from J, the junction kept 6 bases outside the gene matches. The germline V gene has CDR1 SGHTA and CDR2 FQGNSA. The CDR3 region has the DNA TGTGCCAGCAGCGGAAGACTAGCGGGGGCCAGCACAGATACGCAGTATTTT. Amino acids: CASSGRLAGASTDTQYF.

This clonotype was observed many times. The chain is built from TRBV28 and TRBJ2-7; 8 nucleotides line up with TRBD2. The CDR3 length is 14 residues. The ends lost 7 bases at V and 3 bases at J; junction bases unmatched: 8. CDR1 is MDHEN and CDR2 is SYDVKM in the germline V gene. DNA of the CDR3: TGTGCCAGCAACCCGGGACTAGGGGACTACGAGCAGTACTTC. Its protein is CASNPGLGDYEQYF.

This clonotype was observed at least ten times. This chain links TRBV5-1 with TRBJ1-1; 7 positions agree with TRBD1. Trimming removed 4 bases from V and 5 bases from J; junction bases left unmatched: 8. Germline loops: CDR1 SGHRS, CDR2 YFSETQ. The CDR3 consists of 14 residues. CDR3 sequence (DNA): TGCGCCAGCAGCGCTGACAGGGCGGGGACTGAAGCTTTCTTT. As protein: CASSADRAGTEAFF.

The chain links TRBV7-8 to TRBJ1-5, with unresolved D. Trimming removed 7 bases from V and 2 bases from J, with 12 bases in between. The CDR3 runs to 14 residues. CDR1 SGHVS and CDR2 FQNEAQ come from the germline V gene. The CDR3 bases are TGTGCCAGCACTTTGGACGGCGGCAATCAGCCCCAGCATTTT. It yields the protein CASTLDGGNQPQHF. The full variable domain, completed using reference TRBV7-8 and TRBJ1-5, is GAGVSQSPRYKVAKRGQDVALRCDPISGHVSLFWYQQALGQGPEFLTYFQNEAQLDKSGLPSDRFFAERPEGSVSTLKIQRTQQEDSAVYLCASTLDGGNQPQHFGDGTRLSIL.

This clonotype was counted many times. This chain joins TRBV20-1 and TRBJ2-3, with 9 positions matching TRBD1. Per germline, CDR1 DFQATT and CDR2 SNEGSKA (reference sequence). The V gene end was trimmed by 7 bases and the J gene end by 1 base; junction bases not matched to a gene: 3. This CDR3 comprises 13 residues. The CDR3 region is CSGRDRGTDTQYF. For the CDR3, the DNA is TGCAGTGGGAGGGACAGGGGCACAGATACGCAGTATTTT.

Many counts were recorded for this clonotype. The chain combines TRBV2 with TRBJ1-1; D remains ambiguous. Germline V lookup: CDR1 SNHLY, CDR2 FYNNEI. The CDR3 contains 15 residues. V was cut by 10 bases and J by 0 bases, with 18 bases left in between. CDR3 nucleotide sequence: TGTGCCACAAAAACGGGGTCCCACATGAACACTGAAGCTTTCTTT. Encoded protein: CATKTGSHMNTEAFF.

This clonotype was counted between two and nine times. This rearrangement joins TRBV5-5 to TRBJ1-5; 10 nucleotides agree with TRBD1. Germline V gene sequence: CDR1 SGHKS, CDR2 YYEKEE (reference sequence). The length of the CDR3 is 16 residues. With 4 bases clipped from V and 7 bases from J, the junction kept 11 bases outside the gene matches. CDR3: CASSPGTGAPGQPQHF. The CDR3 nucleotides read TGTGCCAGCAGCCCAGGGACAGGGGCCCCGGGGCAGCCCCAGCATTTT. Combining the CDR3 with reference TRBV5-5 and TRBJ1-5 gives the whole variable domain DAGVTQSPTHLIKTRGQQVTLRCSPISGHKSVSWYQQVLGQGPQFIFQYYEKEERGRGNFPDRFSARQFPNYSSELNVNALLLGDSALYLCASSPGTGAPGQPQHFGDGTRLSIL.

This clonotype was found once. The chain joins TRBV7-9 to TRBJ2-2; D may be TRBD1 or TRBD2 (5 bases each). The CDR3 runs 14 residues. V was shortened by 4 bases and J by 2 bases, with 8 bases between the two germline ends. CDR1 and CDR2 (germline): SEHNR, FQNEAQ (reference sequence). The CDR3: CASSSRGNTGELFF. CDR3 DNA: TGTGCCAGCAGCTCGAGGGGAAACACCGGGGAGCTGTTTTTT.